This passage covers 9 T cell receptor beta chains from one sample sequenced in a study of T cell changes during pregnancy in multiple sclerosis. Using immunoSEQ multiplex PCR, the repertoire was profiled, and TCRdb retains in-frame clones only, with some absent. The top ten hold 1.5% to 2% of the sample, which has about 67,000 clones, 92% seen once. The specimen comprised peripheral blood, sampled in the first trimester of pregnancy. These receptors originate from a female donor in good health, enrolled as a control in a pregnancy study.

The chain recombines TRBV18 with TRBJ1-1; 9 bases are a match to TRBD1. The germline gives CDR1 KGHSH, CDR2 LQKENI. The V and J ends lost 2 bases and 1 base, in that order; junction bases with no gene match: 2. This CDR3 comprises 15 residues. This chain's CDR3 is CASSPTGGSNTEAFF. The CDR3 nucleotides are TGTGCCAGCTCACCAACAGGGGGCTCGAACACTGAAGCTTTCTTT. Using reference TRBV18 and TRBJ1-1 for the parts outside the CDR3, the full variable domain is NAGVMQNPRHLVRRRGQEARLRCSPMKGHSHVYWYRQLPEEGLKFMVYLQKENIIDESGMPKERFSAEFPKEGPSILRIQQVVRGDSAAYFCASSPTGGSNTEAFFGQGTRLTVV.

This chain joins TRBV13 and TRBJ2-1; 7 bases are a match to TRBD2. Germline values: CDR1 PRHDT, CDR2 FYEKMQ (reference sequence). Trimming cost V 5 bases and J 0 bases; bases outside gene matches: 7. The CDR3 is 16 residues long. The CDR3: CASSQAGSSSYNEQFF. The CDR3 bases are TGTGCCAGCAGCCAAGCGGGGAGTAGCTCCTACAATGAGCAGTTCTTC.

This clone was recorded only once. The chain has TRBV6-1 and TRBJ2-1; D is unresolved. Trimming cost V 0 bases and J 15 bases, with 12 bases left between them. The germline V gene has CDR1 MNHNS and CDR2 SASEGT. The CDR3 runs to 12 residues. For the CDR3, the DNA is TGTGCCAGCAGTGAAGCGCTAAAGAACGCGTTCTTC. Amino acid sequence: CASSEALKNAFF.

The chain uses TRBV18 and TRBJ2-7, with 12 positions matching TRBD2. The V and J ends lost 9 bases and 0 bases, in that order; junction bases with no gene match: 6. CDR1 and CDR2 from the germline V gene are KGHSH and LQKENI. There are 15 residues in the CDR3. The CDR3 DNA reads TGTGCCAGTTCTGGGACTAGCGGGCCCTCCTACGAGCAGTACTTC. Amino acid sequence: CASSGTSGPSYEQYF.

The chain has TRBV2 and TRBJ2-1, with TRBD1 matching 9 bases. The germline V gene has CDR1 SNHLY and CDR2 FYNNEI. The CDR3 has 13 amino acids. V lost 6 bases, J lost 8 bases, and 5 bases stayed unmatched. CDR3 DNA: TGTGCCAGCAGCGGACAGGGGTTCGATGAGCAGTTCTTC. As protein: CASSGQGFDEQFF.

The chain links TRBV5-1 to TRBJ2-5; D is possibly TRBD2 (5 bases). Germline lookup yields CDR1 SGHRS and CDR2 YFSETQ. The CDR3 contains 15 residues. Trimming shortened V by 0 bases and J by 7 bases, and 16 bases separated the two germline ends. The CDR3 region is CASSLESRVEGTQYF. The CDR3 DNA follows: TGCGCCAGCAGCTTGGAGAGTAGGGTTGAGGGGACCCAGTACTTC. Based on the CDR3 plus reference TRBV5-1 and TRBJ2-5, the full variable domain is KAGVTQTPRYLIKTRGQQVTLSCSPISGHRSVSWYQQTPGQGLQFLFEYFSETQRNKGNFPGRFSGRQFSNSRSEMNVSTLELGDSALYLCASSLESRVEGTQYFGPGTRLLVL.

The chain combines TRBV27 with TRBJ2-1, with TRBD2 matching over 9 bases. This CDR3 spans 17 amino acids. The germline CDR1 and CDR2 sequences are MNHEY and SMNVEV (reference sequence). The V gene end was trimmed by 5 bases and the J gene end by 5 bases; junction bases not matched to a gene: 13. The CDR3 protein is CASSPLRREGLNNEQFF. The CDR3 region has the DNA TGTGCCAGCAGTCCCCTCCGGCGGGAGGGGCTAAACAATGAGCAGTTCTTC.

The J gene is TRBJ2-1, the V gene TRBV6-6; D not resolved. The CDR3 is 13 residues long. Germline values: CDR1 MNHNY, CDR2 SVGAGI (reference sequence). V dropped 2 bases and J dropped 4 bases, with 6 bases sitting between them. DNA of the CDR3: TGTGCCAGCAGTTACGCCAGTTACAATGAGCAGTTCTTC. It is translated as CASSYASYNEQFF.

This clone showed up just a few times. The rearrangement joins TRBV2 to TRBJ1-1; D is possibly TRBD1 (5 bases). Germline V gene lookup returns CDR1 SNHLY and CDR2 FYNNEI. The CDR3 spans 14 residues. V lost 4 bases to trimming and J lost 1 base, with 10 bases between them. CDR3 nucleotides: TGTGCCAGCAGTGTTCGGACACAGAACACTGAAGCTTTCTTT. Encoded protein: CASSVRTQNTEAFF. Complete variable domain (other parts from reference TRBV2 and TRBJ1-1): EPEVTQTPSHQVTQMGQEVILRCVPISNHLYFYWYRQILGQKVEFLVSFYNNEISEKSEIFDDQFSVERPDGSNFTLKIRSTKLEDSAMYFCASSVRTQNTEAFFGQGTRLTVV.